The 25 T cell receptor beta chains presented below share a single source sample, sequenced in a study of lymphopenia after photon versus proton radiotherapy. Clones were sequenced by immunoSEQ multiplex PCR, and TCRdb holds only the in-frame ones, with some missing. The data contain about 62,000 clones, roughly 87% of them seen just once; the ten biggest clones take up around 13%. Specimen: peripheral blood, collected from a patient treated with proton-based radiotherapy. These receptors all come from a man aged 80 or over with esophageal cancer.

The chain carries TRBV15 and TRBJ2-7; 8 positions agree with TRBD2. The CDR3 has 15 amino acids. With V trimmed by 1 base and J by 6 bases, 8 bases remained unmatched. Per germline, CDR1 LNHNV and CDR2 YYDKDF (reference sequence). CDR3 amino acids: CATSRVTSGAGEQYF. CDR3 DNA sequence: TGTGCCACCAGCAGAGTAACTAGCGGTGCCGGCGAGCAGTACTTC. Based on the CDR3 plus reference TRBV15 and TRBJ2-7, the full variable domain is DAMVIQNPRYQVTQFGKPVTLSCSQTLNHNVMYWYQQKSSQAPKLLFHYYDKDFNNEADTPDNFQSRRPNTSFCFLDIRSPGLGDTAMYLCATSRVTSGAGEQYFGPGTRLTVT.

The chain recombines TRBV4-2 with TRBJ2-2, with TRBD1 as a possible D gene (5 bases). Germline V gene data show CDR1 as LGHNA and CDR2 as YNFKEQ. The germline V and J ends were trimmed by 0 bases and 7 bases, with 9 bases remaining between them. The CDR3 sequence is 14 residues long. CDR3 nucleotide sequence: TGTGCCAGCAGCCAAGACAGGGTACTCGGGGAGCTGTTTTTT. This codes for CASSQDRVLGELFF.

The chain combines TRBV12-5 with TRBJ1-5, with a possible D match to TRBD1 (5 bases). CDR1 is LGHNT, CDR2 FRNRAP, per germline. The CDR3 has 16 residues. Trimming cost V 6 bases and J 6 bases, with 21 bases left between them. The chain's CDR3 is CASGLRRDPEGQPQHF. The CDR3 DNA is TGTGCTAGTGGCCTTCGCCGGGACCCGGAGGGTCAGCCCCAGCATTTT.

This chain joins TRBV20-1 and TRBJ1-2, with a tentative D call TRBD1 (6 bases). Germline assignment: CDR1 DFQATT and CDR2 SNEGSKA (reference sequence). This CDR3 has 11 amino acids. V gave up 4 bases and J gave up 8 bases, with 11 bases separating them. The CDR3 loop is CSANRVGGYTF. The CDR3 coding sequence is TGCAGTGCTAACAGGGTGGGGGGCTACACCTTC.

The V call is TRBV5-4, the J call TRBJ1-3; 7 bases line up with TRBD1. The trim removed 4 bases at V and 3 bases at J, leaving 10 bases unmatched. CDR1 and CDR2 (germline): SGHNT, YYREEE (reference sequence). This CDR3 comprises 16 residues. The CDR3 coding sequence is TGTGCCAGCAGCCAACAACGACAGGGTCGTGGAAACACCATATATTTT. Its translation: CASSQQRQGRGNTIYF.

This rearrangement joins TRBV6-5 to TRBJ2-2, with unresolved D. Trimming shortened V by 10 bases and J by 4 bases, and 16 bases separated the two germline ends. This CDR3 region has 14 residues. Per germline, CDR1 MNHEY and CDR2 SVGAGI. The CDR3 DNA sequence: TGTGCCACCTTCCAGGACGGACGCACCGGGGAGCTGTTTTTT. Its protein is CATFQDGRTGELFF.

J is TRBJ2-6 and V is TRBV4-1; D is possibly TRBD1 (5 bases). The CDR3 is 19 residues long. V gave up 2 bases and J gave up 4 bases, with 21 bases separating them. Germline V gene sequence: CDR1 MGHRA, CDR2 YSYEKL. Here the CDR3 DNA reads TGCGCCAGCAGCCAACAAGGGGCTGCGCTGGGGTCCGGGGCCAACGTCCTGACTTTC. It yields the protein CASSQQGAALGSGANVLTF.

This chain joins TRBV11-2 and TRBJ2-7; the D gene is possibly TRBD1 (6 bases). Germline CDR1 is SGHAT and CDR2 is FQNNGV. The CDR3 consists of 15 residues. V lost 1 base to trimming and J lost 3 bases, with 13 bases between them. The CDR3 protein is CASSLVSGEYYEQYF. The CDR3 DNA is TGTGCCAGCAGCTTAGTATCAGGGGAATACTACGAGCAGTACTTC.

The rearrangement uses TRBV28 and TRBJ2-1; D might be TRBD1 or TRBD2, each matching 5 bases. Deletions cut 10 bases from V and 6 bases from J, with 16 bases between. The CDR3 extends over 13 amino acids. CDR1 MDHEN and CDR2 SYDVKM come from the germline V gene. The CDR3 coding sequence is TGTGCCATCCTACGGCAGGGACGCAATGAGCAGTTCTTC. This codes for CAILRQGRNEQFF.

V gene TRBV19 combines with J gene TRBJ2-7; 8 bases map to TRBD1. From germline, CDR1 is LNHDA and CDR2 SQIVND (reference sequence). V lost 6 bases to trimming and J lost 7 bases; unmatched junction nucleotides: 11. The CDR3 consists of 14 residues. The CDR3 coding sequence is TGTGCCAGTAGACAACAGGGGGGTCTTGGGGAGCAGTACTTC. Translation gives CASRQQGGLGEQYF.

V is TRBV10-1 and J is TRBJ2-5; no clear D. Trimming cost V 4 bases and J 2 bases, with 14 bases left between them. Germline CDR1 WNHNN, CDR2 SYGVQD (reference sequence). The CDR3 runs 15 residues. The chain's CDR3 is CASSGRVSYQETQYF. As DNA, the CDR3 is TGCGCCAGCAGTGGAAGGGTATCATATCAAGAGACCCAGTACTTC.

The chain employs TRBV18 and TRBJ2-5; tentatively, D is TRBD2 (6 bases). The V end was cut by 0 bases, the J end by 2 bases, with 7 bases between. CDR1 is KGHSH and CDR2 is LQKENI in the germline V gene. The CDR3 totals 14 residues. The CDR3 sequence: CASSPPAGQETQYF. Here the CDR3 DNA reads TGTGCCAGCTCACCACCGGCGGGACAAGAGACCCAGTACTTC.

CDR3 in DNA: TGTGCCAGCACTAAAGACAGACATAGCAATCAGCCCCAGCATTTT. Encoded protein: CASTKDRHSNQPQHF. The chain couples TRBV6-6 to TRBJ1-5; D might be TRBD1 (5 bases). From germline, CDR1 is MNHNY and CDR2 SVGAGI (reference sequence). The V gene lost 7 bases and the J gene lost 0 bases, with 13 bases spanning the gap. The CDR3 has 15 residues.

The gene calls are TRBV7-8 and TRBJ1-5; 7 nucleotides agree with TRBD1. This CDR3 is built from 20 residues. V lost 7 bases, J lost 5 bases, and 26 bases stayed unmatched. CDR1 is SGHVS and CDR2 is FQNEAQ in the germline V gene. For the CDR3, the DNA is TGTGCCAGCACCCCCGGCCACGGGTTGACAGGGTCGGCTGCGGATCAGCCCCAGCATTTT. It specifies CASTPGHGLTGSAADQPQHF.

The V and J genes are TRBV5-1 and TRBJ1-3; D is unresolved. Germline V lookup: CDR1 SGHRS, CDR2 YFSETQ. The CDR3 sequence is 14 residues long. V gave up 0 bases and J gave up 5 bases, with 9 bases separating them. CDR3 sequence (DNA): TGCGCCAGCAGCTTGGAGGCATCTCGAAACACCATATATTTT. Encoded protein: CASSLEASRNTIYF.

The CDR3 here is CVRSLVKAPSYNEQFF. As DNA, the CDR3 is TGTGTCAGAAGCTTAGTGAAAGCCCCCTCCTACAATGAGCAGTTCTTC. The chain carries TRBV7-5 and TRBJ2-1; the listed D gene, TRBD2, was not tested against the DNA. TRBV7-5 is tagged as a pseudogene. The CDR3 length is 16 residues.

This clone was counted a single time. This CDR3 reads CAWSSLAGATDTQYF. The CDR3 DNA reads TGTGCCTGGAGTAGCCTAGCGGGAGCAACAGATACGCAGTATTTT. The chain joins TRBV30 to TRBJ2-3; 10 bases line up with TRBD2. Germline values: CDR1 GTSNPN, CDR2 SVGIG (reference sequence). The CDR3 sequence is 15 residues long. V lost 2 bases to trimming and J lost 3 bases; unmatched junction nucleotides: 5.

The gene calls are TRBV7-2 and TRBJ2-2; 7 bases fit TRBD1. The V and J ends lost 5 bases and 3 bases, in that order; junction bases with no gene match: 6. The length of the CDR3 is 15 residues. From germline, CDR1 is SGHTA and CDR2 FQGNSA. CDR3: CASSKRQGYTGELFF. Here the CDR3 DNA reads TGTGCCAGCAGCAAAAGACAGGGTTACACCGGGGAGCTGTTTTTT. The full variable domain, its missing parts supplied by reference TRBV7-2 and TRBJ2-2, is GAGVSQSPSNKVTEKGKDVELRCDPISGHTALYWYRQSLGQGLEFLIYFQGNSAPDKSGLPSDRFSAERTGGSVSTLTIQRTQQEDSAVYLCASSKRQGYTGELFFGEGSRLTVL.

This clone occurred once. The chain couples TRBV7-2 to TRBJ1-6, with D tentatively TRBD1 (6 bases). Germline loops: CDR1 SGHTA, CDR2 FQGNSA. The CDR3 is made up of 15 amino acids. Trimming left V 5 bases short and J 5 bases short, with 13 bases between. CDR3 residues: CASSPGAGDNSPLHF. The CDR3 region has the DNA TGTGCCAGCAGCCCAGGGGCGGGTGATAATTCACCCCTCCACTTT.

A word on this clone: The same CDR3 can be traced to other DNA sequences in this sample. CDR3 residues: CAWIGVGRETQYF. As DNA, the CDR3 is TGTGCCTGGATCGGAGTGGGGCGGGAGACCCAGTACTTC. The rearrangement joins TRBV30 to TRBJ2-5, with a possible D match to TRBD1 (5 bases). Germline lookup yields CDR1 GTSNPN and CDR2 SVGIG (reference sequence). Trimming took off 4 bases at V and 5 bases at J, with 14 bases between the two ends. This CDR3 is built from 13 residues.

The chain joins TRBV6-5 to TRBJ2-7, with D perhaps matching TRBD2 (5 bases). The V end lost 5 bases, the J end lost 3 bases, and 14 bases lay between the germline ends. The CDR3 is 14 residues long. CDR1 and CDR2 (germline): MNHEY, SVGAGI. The CDR3 nucleotides read TGTGCCAGCAGTCCAAGCGGACTGGGCTACGAGCAGTACTTC. Amino acids: CASSPSGLGYEQYF.

This clone has only a few counts. The rearrangement uses TRBV6-5 and TRBJ1-1, with 9 bases identical to TRBD1. The CDR3 is 14 residues long. Germline V gene data show CDR1 as MNHEY and CDR2 as SVGAGI. With V trimmed by 4 bases and J by 3 bases, 3 bases remained unmatched. CDR3 nucleotide sequence: TGTGCCAGCAGTTCGACAGGGGGTGACACTGAAGCTTTCTTT. It codes for CASSSTGGDTEAFF.

The chain is built from TRBV2 and TRBJ2-2; no firm D call. The V and J ends lost 3 bases and 1 base respectively, with 6 bases between them. This CDR3 spans 14 amino acids. The germline V gene has CDR1 SNHLY and CDR2 FYNNEI. The CDR3 coding sequence is TGTGCCAGCAGTGAGACGTTGAACACCGGGGAGCTGTTTTTT. Its translation: CASSETLNTGELFF.

This chain uses TRBV4-1 with TRBJ2-1, with TRBD2 matching over 7 bases. Per germline, CDR1 MGHRA and CDR2 YSYEKL. J lost 2 bases, V lost 0 bases, and 4 bases had no gene match. The CDR3 covers 16 residues. The CDR3 protein is CASSQEGGLAYNEQFF. The CDR3 coding sequence is TGCGCCAGCAGCCAAGAAGGAGGACTAGCCTACAATGAGCAGTTCTTC.

This rearrangement joins TRBV6-5 to TRBJ1-1; D is ambiguous. CDR3 length equals 13 residues. Germline V lookup: CDR1 MNHEY, CDR2 SVGAGI. The V end lost 6 bases, the J end lost 2 bases, and 10 bases lay between the germline ends. CDR3 sequence: CASSPDPNTEAFF. The CDR3 nucleotides are TGTGCCAGCAGCCCTGACCCAAACACTGAAGCTTTCTTT.